The 13 T cell receptor beta chains reported below all come from one sample, sequenced in a study of read filtering for tumor transcriptome and immune sequencing. This library used approximately 390 ng RNA and molecular barcoded adaptors spanning alpha/delta and beta/gamma chains. MiXCR was run by TCRdb on the reads, yielding one entry per CDR3 protein. The data hold 93,000 or so distinct CDR3 sequences, with roughly a fifth observed a single time. Sequenced: a population of CD138-negative cells sorted from bone marrow. These TCRs come from a donor at least 40 years old with multiple myeloma.

This rearrangement joins TRBV5-1 to TRBJ2-1, with TRBD2 as a possible D gene (7 bases). The CDR3 is 14 amino acids. Looked up from germline, CDR1 is SGHRS and CDR2 is YFSETQ. The ends were cut back, 2 bases at V and 5 bases at J, with 11 bases in the middle. DNA of the CDR3: TGCGCCAGCAGCTTCGTAGGGGGGGACAATGAGCAGTTCTTC. Translating it yields CASSFVGGDNEQFF. Full variable domain (missing parts from reference TRBV5-1 and TRBJ2-1): KAGVTQTPRYLIKTRGQQVTLSCSPISGHRSVSWYQQTPGQGLQFLFEYFSETQRNKGNFPGRFSGRQFSNSRSEMNVSTLELGDSALYLCASSFVGGDNEQFFGPGTRLTVL.

This clonotype was picked up many times. This sequence joins TRBV5-1 and TRBJ2-7; 8 bases match TRBD1. Germline-derived CDR1 and CDR2 are SGHRS and YFSETQ. The CDR3 contains 11 residues. V dropped 4 bases and J dropped 7; count of bases not matched to a gene: 1. The CDR3 protein is CASSRTGEQYF. In DNA, the CDR3 is TGCGCCAGCAGCCGGACAGGGGAGCAGTACTTC.

In this sample, this clonotype turned up once. The V and J genes are TRBV3-2 and TRBJ2-1; TRBD2 was called by the table and not checked on the DNA. TRBV3-2 is marked as a pseudogene. The CDR3 consists of 15 residues. CDR3 bases: TGTGGCAGCAGCCAAGATCGGACTAGCGTCAATGAGCAGTTCTTC. The encoded protein is CGSSQDRTSVNEQFF.

The chain is built from TRBV6-4 and TRBJ2-3; 10 bases match TRBD2. Germline lookup yields CDR1 MRHNA and CDR2 SNTAGT. With V trimmed by 8 bases and J by 0 bases, 5 bases remained unmatched. This CDR3 contains 15 residues. This CDR3 reads CASRPSGGSTDTQYF. The DNA of the CDR3 is TGTGCCAGCCGACCTAGCGGGGGTAGCACAGATACGCAGTATTTT.

About this clonotype: Just one base apart from a much larger clone, this may be a read error. The rearrangement uses TRBV7-3 and TRBJ2-1; D may be TRBD2 (7 bases). Germline lookup yields CDR1 SGHTA and CDR2 FQGTGA. This CDR3 region has 15 residues. CDR3 residues: CARSLKGGDRGEQFF. The CDR3, as DNA: TGTGCCCGCAGCTTAAAGGGGGGGGATAGGGGTGAGCAGTTCTTC.

This clonotype was recorded a few times. The chain combines TRBV28 with TRBJ1-3, with D possibly matching TRBD1 (5 bases). With 2 bases removed from V and 0 bases from J, the gap between germline ends came to 14 bases. This CDR3 is 17 amino acids long. Germline CDR1 and CDR2: MDHEN and SYDVKM. CDR3 protein: CASSLLSGHHSGNTIYF. The CDR3 DNA reads TGTGCCAGCAGTTTACTTAGCGGACACCACTCTGGAAACACCATATATTTT.

As for this clonotype: A read error may explain this, as a much larger clone is one base away. V is TRBV19 and J is TRBJ1-6; D remains ambiguous. The germline V gene encodes CDR1 LNHDA and CDR2 SQIVND (reference sequence). This CDR3 is 16 amino acids long. Trimming took off 5 bases at V and 3 bases at J, with 14 bases between the two ends. The CDR3 spells CASSPRAGNYNSPLHF. Written as DNA, the CDR3 is TGTGCCAGTAGTCCTCGGGCGGGGAACTATAATTCACCCCTCCACTTT.

This clonotype was seen at least ten times. The V gene is TRBV20-1, the J gene TRBJ2-7; 8 nucleotides match TRBD2. The germline V gene has CDR1 DFQATT and CDR2 SNEGSKA (reference sequence). Trimming cost V 5 bases and J 6 bases; bases outside gene matches: 12. The CDR3 is 14 residues long. CDR3 loop: CSASPQRGSPEQYF. DNA of the CDR3: TGCAGTGCTTCCCCTCAGCGGGGGTCTCCCGAGCAGTACTTC.

This clonotype was recorded a few times. The chain has TRBV9 and TRBJ2-7, with 7 nucleotides matching TRBD1. CDR1 and CDR2 from the germline V gene are SGDLS and YYNGEE. The junction had 8 bases not matched to a gene; V was cut back by 2 bases and J by 6 bases. The CDR3 runs to 14 residues. In DNA form, the CDR3 reads TGTGCCAGCAGCGTTGGACAGGCCCCGCGCGAGCAGTACTTC. Translating it yields CASSVGQAPREQYF.

This clonotype was seen many times. This rearrangement joins TRBV10-1 to TRBJ2-7, with TRBD1 as a possible D gene (5 bases). Germline loops: CDR1 WNHNN, CDR2 SYGVQD (reference sequence). The CDR3 totals 15 residues. Trimming shortened V by 3 bases and J by 2 bases, and 14 bases separated the two germline ends. DNA for the CDR3: TGCGCCAGCAGTGAAGGGGTAGGGGTACCCTACGAGCAGTACTTC. Translating gives CASSEGVGVPYEQYF.

In its sample, this clonotype is large. The rearrangement links TRBV14 to TRBJ2-1; TRBD2 might be the D (7 bases). Germline CDR1 and CDR2: SGHDN and FVKESK. The CDR3 loop spans 15 amino acids. V gave up 5 bases and J gave up 5 bases, with 16 bases separating them. The CDR3: CASSGLGGLNNEQFF. Here the CDR3 DNA reads TGTGCCAGCAGCGGACTAGGGGGATTGAACAATGAGCAGTTCTTC.

As for this clonotype: This likely reflects a read error, since a far larger clone is one base away. The CDR3 protein is CATSDTRLLQYF. CDR3 bases: TGTGCCACCAGTGATACGAGATTATTGCAGTATTTT. This chain connects TRBV24-1 to TRBJ1-4; no reliable D call. The J call is doubtful: the DNA matches TRBJ2-3 better. The germline V gene encodes CDR1 KGHDR and CDR2 SFDVKD. This CDR3 is built from 12 residues.

This clonotype appeared many times. This rearrangement joins TRBV5-4 to TRBJ2-5; D ambiguous. In germline, CDR1 is SGHNT, CDR2 YYREEE (reference sequence). The CDR3 consists of 13 residues. Trimming took 4 bases from V and 5 from J, leaving 12 bases between them. The CDR3 DNA is TGTGCCAGCAGCCACGACTTCGGGGAGACCCAGTACTTC. It yields the protein CASSHDFGETQYF.